The 9 T cell receptor beta chains below all came from one sample that was sequenced in a study of blood T cells in healthy people across ages. Through a sample-barcoded 5' primer and a J-beta primer mix, a second PCR was run for roughly 7 to 11 cycles. TCRdb processed the 5' RACE reads anew with MiXCR; each CDR3 protein has one entry. This sample carries roughly 800,000 distinct CDR3 sequences, about 34% of them seen once, and the ten largest clones take 10% to 15%. The sequencing input was blood. Source of these receptors: a man aged 18 to 35 in good health.

The chain joins TRBV20-1 to TRBJ2-5; 7 bases match TRBD2. Germline assignment: CDR1 DFQATT and CDR2 SNEGSKA (reference sequence). This CDR3 has 13 amino acids. Germline trimming cut 7 bases from V and 3 bases from J; bases unmatched to any gene: 8. This CDR3 is CSVTRTSEETQYF. DNA of the CDR3: TGCAGTGTTACCCGGACTAGTGAAGAGACCCAGTACTTC.

V and J are TRBV5-1 and TRBJ2-7; perhaps TRBD2 as D (5 bases). Germline V gene sequence: CDR1 SGHRS, CDR2 YFSETQ. This CDR3 region has 13 residues. Trimming took 4 bases from V and 4 from J, leaving 12 bases between them. The CDR3: CASSGDTGYEQYF. CDR3 coding DNA: TGCGCCAGCAGCGGGGATACGGGGTACGAGCAGTACTTC.

This clonotype was seen a handful of times. This chain links TRBV7-2 with TRBJ2-1; 8 nucleotides match TRBD2. V was pared by 4 bases and J by 7 bases, with 18 bases of the junction left unmatched. CDR1 is SGHTA, CDR2 FQGNSA, per germline. The CDR3 totals 18 residues. CDR3 sequence (DNA): TGTGCCAGCAGCTCTCGTGGTAGCGGGGAGTCCATTATGAATGAGCAGTTCTTC. This gives the protein CASSSRGSGESIMNEQFF. The variable domain in full, completed from reference TRBV7-2 and TRBJ2-1, reads GAGVSQSPSNKVTEKGKDVELRCDPISGHTALYWYRQSLGQGLEFLIYFQGNSAPDKSGLPSDRFSAERTGGSVSTLTIQRTQQEDSAVYLCASSSRGSGESIMNEQFFGPGTRLTVL.

This clonotype has a handful of counts. This sequence joins TRBV7-3 and TRBJ2-2, with TRBD2 matching over 8 bases. The trim removed 5 bases at V and 6 bases at J, leaving 11 bases unmatched. This CDR3 spans 16 amino acids. Germline CDR1 SGHTA, CDR2 FQGTGA. CDR3 DNA: TGTGCCAGCAGCCCGCCCGGGACTAGGATCGCCGGGGAGCTGTTTTTT. The encoded protein is CASSPPGTRIAGELFF.

The chain couples TRBV2 to TRBJ2-7; the D call may be TRBD1 or TRBD2 (5 bases each). Germline V gene lookup returns CDR1 SNHLY and CDR2 FYNNEI. The CDR3 is made up of 12 amino acids. V was cut by 8 bases and J by 7 bases, with 15 bases left in between. The CDR3 DNA sequence: TGTGCCAGCTCCGGGGCAGACAATGAGCAGTACTTC. Its translation: CASSGADNEQYF. The entire variable domain, with the rest obtained from reference TRBV2 and TRBJ2-7, is as follows: EPEVTQTPSHQVTQMGQEVILRCVPISNHLYFYWYRQILGQKVEFLVSFYNNEISEKSEIFDDQFSVERPDGSNFTLKIRSTKLEDSAMYFCASSGADNEQYFGPGTRLTVT.

In this sample, this clonotype turned up a few times. The chain joins TRBV7-6 to TRBJ1-6; a weak D match, TRBD1 (6 bases). This CDR3 contains 18 residues. Germline V gives CDR1 SGHVS, CDR2 FNYEAQ. Trimming stripped 2 bases from V and 9 bases from J, with 23 bases between. CDR3 DNA: TGTGCCAGCAGCTTAAAACCTACAGGGACGGGCCGGAGTTCACCCCTCCACTTT. It translates to CASSLKPTGTGRSSPLHF.

This clonotype was observed many times. The rearrangement joins TRBV12-3 or TRBV12-4 to TRBJ1-2; D remains ambiguous. The CDR3 length is 12 residues. Trimming removed 6 bases from V and 4 bases from J, with 9 bases in between. The CDR3 reads CASSPVPYGYTF. Written as DNA, the CDR3 is TGTGCCAGCAGCCCCGTCCCCTATGGCTACACCTTC.

A note on this clonotype: At one of its ends the junction is not consistent with the germline gene, which may arise from a read error. This sequence joins TRBV9 and TRBJ1-2, with D tentatively TRBD1 (5 bases). Germline V lookup: CDR1 SGDLS, CDR2 YYNGEE. The CDR3 has 16 amino acids. This CDR3 reads CAGSPFGDSHNYGYTF. The CDR3 DNA reads as TGTGCCGGCAGCCCTTTTGGAGACAGTCATAACTATGGCTACACCTTC.

This clonotype has just a few counts. The chain uses TRBV4-1 and TRBJ1-2; D ambiguous. The V gene lost 4 bases and the J gene lost 5 bases, with 20 bases spanning the gap. Per the germline V gene, CDR1 is MGHRA and CDR2 is YSYEKL. The CDR3 runs 16 residues. As DNA, the CDR3 is TGCGCCAGCAGCCTCTCTCAAGCCGGGCCAAAATATGGCTACACCTTC. It yields the protein CASSLSQAGPKYGYTF.